This TCR beta chain came from a study of shared clonotypes between healthy human individuals. Sequencing used immunoSEQ multiplex PCR; TCRdb keeps in-frame clones, though not all of them. This sample yields more than 1 million clones, of which roughly 74% are seen a single time; 0.52% belongs to the top ten. Broader study findings: Across subsets, estimated richness was generally greater for naive than for memory populations.

A single count supports this clone. Its target is not known. The authors divided CD4+ cells into CD45RA+ naive and CD45RA-negative memory subsets. Sequenced material: memory CD4+ T cells from PBMCs. Subset described: CD45RA-negative fraction. The clonotype comes from a man aged 18 to 29 in good health. Some clones in this sample may be carry-over from other donors' samples.

CDR3 bases: TGTGCCAGCCGATTTTGGGAACAGGGCTCTGGGGCCAACGTCCTGACTTTC. Translating it yields CASRFWEQGSGANVLTF. The chain employs TRBV5-6 and TRBJ2-6, with D tentatively TRBD1 (6 bases). Germline values: CDR1 SGHDT, CDR2 YYEEEE. The CDR3 loop spans 17 amino acids. V gave up 7 bases and J gave up 0 bases, with 17 bases separating them.